Listed below are T cell receptor beta chains from one sample, sequenced in a study of CD8 T cells in ankylosing spondylitis. One entry per CDR3 protein results from TCRdb running MiXCR on the 5' RACE reads. This table holds 700,000 to 1,000,000 distinct CDR3 sequences, 12% found once. Specimen: blood, either unsorted or a sorted T cell fraction (not recorded which). The source of these receptors is a male donor with ankylosing spondylitis. Each CDR3 is given with its conserved first and last residue. The order of the fields is CDR3 protein, CDR3 DNA, clone size, D gene, V gene, J gene. D genes are given only for firm matches. Clone size appears in some rows only: once, few, many, or a class for an expanded clone.

CDR3 protein: CASSVDRYSYEQYF
CDR3 DNA: TGTGCCAGCAGCGTTGACAGGTATTCATACGAGCAGTACTTC
clone size: few
D gene: NA
V gene: TRBV7-2
J gene: TRBJ2-7

CDR3 protein: CSAPTGRDEQYF
CDR3 DNA: TGCAGTGCTCCGACAGGGAGGGACGAGCAGTACTTC
clone size: NA
D gene: NA
V gene: TRBV20-1
J gene: TRBJ2-7

CDR3 protein: CASSLVNYNEQFF
CDR3 DNA: TGTGCCAGCAGCTTAGTTAATTACAATGAGCAGTTCTTC
clone size: few
D gene: NA
V gene: TRBV5-6
J gene: TRBJ2-1

CDR3 protein: CATSDRTDQPQHF
CDR3 DNA: TGTGCCACCAGTGACCGGACAGATCAGCCCCAGCATTTT
clone size: NA
D gene: NA
V gene: TRBV24-1
J gene: TRBJ1-5

CDR3 protein: CASSLQGRSLANEKLFF
CDR3 DNA: TGTGCCAGCAGCTTACAAGGCAGATCCTTAGCTAATGAAAAACTGTTTTTT
clone size: NA
D gene: NA
V gene: TRBV7-9
J gene: TRBJ1-4

CDR3 protein: CSASSGLGTDTQYF
CDR3 DNA: TGCAGTGCTTCTTCGGGACTCGGCACAGATACGCAGTATTTT
clone size: many
D gene: NA
V gene: TRBV20-1
J gene: TRBJ2-3

CDR3 protein: CASSQVSGLSGGLYEQYF
CDR3 DNA: TGCGCCAGCAGCCAAGTTAGCGGCCTAAGCGGGGGTCTCTACGAGCAGTACTTC
clone size: NA
D gene: TRBD2
V gene: TRBV4-3
J gene: TRBJ2-7

CDR3 protein: CASSLLLTDTQYF
CDR3 DNA: TGCGCCAGCAGCTTGCTCCTCACAGATACGCAGTATTTT
clone size: many
D gene: NA
V gene: TRBV27
J gene: TRBJ2-3

CDR3 protein: CATSDPGTGKGYTF
CDR3 DNA: TGTGCCACCAGTGATCCCGGGACAGGGAAGGGCTACACCTTC
clone size: NA
D gene: TRBD1
V gene: TRBV24-1
J gene: TRBJ1-2

CDR3 protein: CAIKDGTGSYEQYF
CDR3 DNA: TGTGCCATCAAAGACGGGACAGGTAGTTACGAGCAGTACTTC
clone size: many
D gene: TRBD1
V gene: TRBV10-3
J gene: TRBJ2-7

CDR3 protein: CASSPPNYEQYF
CDR3 DNA: TGTGCCAGCAGCCCACCGAATTACGAGCAGTACTTC
clone size: many
D gene: NA
V gene: TRBV7-2
J gene: TRBJ2-7

CDR3 protein: CASSLAADLAEQYF
CDR3 DNA: TGCGCCAGCAGCCTAGCGGCAGACCTCGCGGAGCAGTACTTC
clone size: few
D gene: TRBD2
V gene: TRBV5-1
J gene: TRBJ2-7

CDR3 protein: CASSTRTSGRRDSYEQYF
CDR3 DNA: TGTGCCAGCAGCACCCGGACTAGCGGGAGGAGAGACTCCTACGAGCAGTACTTC
clone size: NA
D gene: TRBD2
V gene: TRBV11-2
J gene: TRBJ2-7

CDR3 protein: CSALSGRAGSEQFF
CDR3 DNA: TGCAGTGCTCTTAGCGGGAGGGCCGGTAGTGAGCAGTTCTTC
clone size: few
D gene: TRBD2
V gene: TRBV20-1
J gene: TRBJ2-1

CDR3 protein: CASSLVAGGNTEAFF
CDR3 DNA: TGTGCCAGCAGCTTGGTTGCGGGGGGAAACACTGAAGCTTTCTTT
clone size: NA
D gene: NA
V gene: TRBV5-6
J gene: TRBJ1-1

CDR3 protein: CASSQETAAGNTIYF
CDR3 DNA: TGTGCCAGCAGCCAAGAAACGGCGGCTGGAAACACCATATATTTT
clone size: few
D gene: NA
V gene: TRBV4-2
J gene: TRBJ1-3

CDR3 protein: CASSGRAGANYGYTF
CDR3 DNA: TGCGCCAGCAGTGGGCGCGCCGGAGCTAACTATGGCTACACCTTC
clone size: NA
D gene: NA
V gene: TRBV10-2
J gene: TRBJ1-2